One sample yielded the 27 T cell receptor beta chains listed below, sequenced in a study of shared clonotypes between healthy human individuals (dated by TCRdb to between 2020 and 2021). Library preparation was by the immunoSEQ multiplex PCR assay. TCRdb mirrors the immuneACCESS table, restricted to in-frame sequences. Some clones are absent from its copies; in checked studies, under half trace to an unresolved V gene, and the reason for the others is unknown. The sample data list millions of clones, and approximately 94% of these were observed just once. The ten most abundant clones make up roughly 1% of the sample. CD8 naive samples consisted of CD45RO-negative cells that were positively selected for CCR7, yielding a CD45RA+CCR7+ population without TemRA cells. The sample comprised naive CD8+ T cells sorted from blood. The cell subset or site label, as the study defines it: CD45RA+CCR7+. The receptors here all came from a man aged 18 to 35 in good health.

The rearrangement links TRBV10-3 to TRBJ2-7, with D maybe TRBD2 (5 bases). This CDR3 has 11 residues. The V end lost 4 bases, the J end lost 6 bases, and 7 bases lay between the germline ends. Germline CDR1 ENHRY, CDR2 SYGVKD. The chain's CDR3 is CAISAGGEQYF. The CDR3 DNA reads TGTGCCATCAGTGCCGGAGGCGAGCAGTACTTC.

The V call is TRBV6-5, the J call TRBJ1-5; 8 nucleotides agree with TRBD1. Germline V gene data show CDR1 as MNHEY and CDR2 as SVGAGI. There are 14 residues in the CDR3. V was clipped by 4 bases and J by 7 bases; unmatched bases: 6. CDR3 DNA sequence: TGTGCCAGCAGTTCGACAGGGGAGATCCAGCCCCAGCATTTT. This translates into CASSSTGEIQPQHF.

The chain links TRBV5-6 to TRBJ1-2, with 7 bases lining up with TRBD1. The CDR3 length is 13 residues. CDR1 is SGHDT and CDR2 is YYEEEE in the germline V gene. V dropped 6 bases and J dropped 2; count of bases not matched to a gene: 4. The CDR3 DNA follows: TGTGCCAGCAACAGACAGGGAAACTATGGCTACACCTTC. Translating it yields CASNRQGNYGYTF. Drawing the rest from reference TRBV5-6 and TRBJ1-2, the complete variable domain is DAGVTQSPTHLIKTRGQQVTLRCSPKSGHDTVSWYQQALGQGPQFIFQYYEEEERQRGNFPDRFSGHQFPNYSSELNVNALLLGDSALYLCASNRQGNYGYTFGSGTRLTVV.

This clone has just one count. One end of the junction varies from germline; a read error may be responsible. The chain carries TRBV25-1 and TRBJ2-7; no clear D. Germline CDR1 MGHDK, CDR2 SYGVNS. The CDR3 consists of 13 residues. DNA of the CDR3: TGTGCCAGCAGTGAAAAGGCCTCCGACGAGCAGTACTTC. This translates into CASSEKASDEQYF.

Regarding this clone: The sample holds other DNA sequences that translate to the same CDR3. The chain links TRBV6-5 to TRBJ2-3; unclear D gene. V lost 6 bases and J 3 bases, leaving 10 bases between the germline ends. CDR3 length equals 13 residues. Germline CDR1 and CDR2: MNHEY and SVGAGI. This CDR3 is CASSLGFTDTQYF. The CDR3 DNA sequence: TGTGCCAGCAGCCTAGGTTTTACAGATACGCAGTATTTT.

J is TRBJ1-2 and V is TRBV19, with 8 bases matching TRBD1. This CDR3 has 17 residues. Germline CDR1 and CDR2: LNHDA and SQIVND (reference sequence). V lost 6 bases to trimming and J lost 8 bases; unmatched junction nucleotides: 20. The CDR3 here is CASSSEFRDRFYGGYTF. The CDR3 DNA sequence: TGTGCCAGTAGCTCCGAGTTCCGGGACAGGTTCTATGGAGGCTACACCTTC.

V usage is TRBV9 and J usage is TRBJ2-1; 13 bases are a match to TRBD2. V shed 4 bases, J shed 4 bases, and the junction held 5 bases outside the gene matches. Germline CDR1 is SGDLS and CDR2 is YYNGEE. The CDR3 loop spans 16 amino acids. This CDR3 is CASSTWTSGRYNEQFF. CDR3 DNA sequence: TGTGCCAGCAGCACCTGGACTAGCGGGAGATACAATGAGCAGTTCTTC.

This rearrangement joins TRBV29-1 to TRBJ2-1, with D hard to call. Trimming removed 3 bases from V and 0 bases from J, with 12 bases in between. The CDR3 covers 15 residues. CDR1 SQVTM and CDR2 ANQGSEA come from the germline V gene. CDR3 amino acids: CSVESAWSSYNEQFF. CDR3 DNA sequence: TGCAGCGTTGAGTCGGCCTGGAGCTCCTACAATGAGCAGTTCTTC.

As regards this clone: This clone may be a read error of a much larger clone one base away. The sample carries other DNA sequences with the same CDR3. The chain combines TRBV28 with TRBJ2-7; D possibly corresponds to TRBD1 (6 bases). Germline V gene lookup returns CDR1 MDHEN and CDR2 SYDVKM. This CDR3 is built from 13 residues. The ends were cut back, 3 bases at V and 0 bases at J, with 6 bases in the middle. CDR3: CASSLDSSYEQYF. CDR3 coding DNA: TGTGCCAGCAGTTTGGACAGCTCCTACGAGCAGTACTTC.

V gene TRBV10-3 combines with J gene TRBJ2-2, with D possibly called TRBD1 or TRBD2 (5 bases each). Germline values: CDR1 ENHRY, CDR2 SYGVKD. V lost 8 bases, J lost 3 bases, and 7 bases lay in between. The CDR3 contains 12 residues. DNA for the CDR3: TGTGCCATCCTGGGGGACACCGGGGAGCTGTTTTTT. Translation gives CAILGDTGELFF.

The rearrangement uses TRBV30 and TRBJ2-4; 7 bases fit TRBD1. CDR3 length: 14 amino acids. Germline V CDR1 and CDR2: GTSNPN, SVGIG (reference sequence). Trimming removed 5 bases from V and 2 bases from J; junction bases left unmatched: 6. In DNA, the CDR3 is TGTGCCTGGGGATACAGGGGCCCCAAAAACATTCAGTACTTC. Protein sequence: CAWGYRGPKNIQYF.

The chain couples TRBV10-3 to TRBJ2-1; 13 nucleotides line up with TRBD2. The CDR3 consists of 17 residues. The ends lost 1 base at V and 7 bases at J; junction bases unmatched: 7. Germline V gene lookup returns CDR1 ENHRY and CDR2 SYGVKD. CDR3 coding DNA: TGTGCCATCAGTGAGTTAGGGACTAGCGGGGCCATAAATGAGCAGTTCTTC. This gives the protein CAISELGTSGAINEQFF.

V is TRBV5-1 and J is TRBJ2-7, with a possible D match to TRBD1 (5 bases). The CDR3 sequence is 12 residues long. Deletions cut 3 bases from V and 3 bases from J, with 7 bases between. The germline V gene encodes CDR1 SGHRS and CDR2 YFSETQ. CDR3 loop: CASSSGHYEQYF. As DNA, the CDR3 is TGCGCCAGCAGCTCAGGACACTACGAGCAGTACTTC.

The chain employs TRBV5-1 and TRBJ2-7, with TRBD2 matching 9 bases. After removal of 2 bases from V and 5 bases from J, the junction contained 11 bases not matched to a gene. Germline V gene sequence: CDR1 SGHRS, CDR2 YFSETQ. The CDR3 sequence is 16 residues long. In nucleotides, the CDR3 is TGCGCCAGCAGCTTAGGGCCCAGCGGGGGGTCCGACGAGCAGTACTTC. Its translation: CASSLGPSGGSDEQYF.

Of note for this clone: Other DNA sequences in the sample encode the same CDR3. The gene calls are TRBV4-1 and TRBJ1-3, with unresolved D. Germline V gives CDR1 MGHRA, CDR2 YSYEKL. This CDR3 is built from 13 residues. V gave up 1 base and J gave up 3 bases, with 4 bases separating them. CDR3 bases: TGCGCCAGCAGCCAAGGGGTTGGAAACACCATATATTTT. Its translation is CASSQGVGNTIYF.

The V call is TRBV10-1, the J call TRBJ2-5, with D tentatively TRBD1 (6 bases). The germline V gene encodes CDR1 WNHNN and CDR2 SYGVQD (reference sequence). This CDR3 is 16 amino acids long. With 3 bases removed from V and 0 bases from J, the gap between germline ends came to 14 bases. CDR3 region: CASSDYRETNQETQYF. The CDR3, as DNA: TGCGCCAGCAGTGACTACAGGGAAACCAACCAAGAGACCCAGTACTTC.

The chain employs TRBV14 and TRBJ2-7; 16 positions match TRBD2. Germline CDR1 and CDR2: SGHDN and FVKESK. Germline trimming cut 7 bases from V and 2 bases from J; bases unmatched to any gene: 2. CDR3 size: 15 residues. This CDR3 is CASKGTSGGAYEQYF. The CDR3 DNA reads TGTGCCAGCAAAGGGACTAGCGGGGGGGCCTACGAGCAGTACTTC.

This clone was detected once. V gene TRBV28 combines with J gene TRBJ2-7; 10 positions agree with TRBD1. Germline V gene sequence: CDR1 MDHEN, CDR2 SYDVKM. This CDR3 has 14 residues. With V trimmed by 6 bases and J by 7 bases, 9 bases remained unmatched. The CDR3 DNA is TGTGCCAGCAGCCATGGACAGGGGGTGAGGGAGCAGTACTTC. As protein: CASSHGQGVREQYF.

Points on this clone: Mismatch with germline at one junction end may stem from a read error. This chain joins TRBV6-5 and TRBJ1-5; D perhaps matches TRBD1 (5 bases). Germline values: CDR1 MNHEY, CDR2 SVGAGI. The CDR3 covers 13 residues. In DNA, the CDR3 is TGTGCCAGCAGCATACAGGTTAATCAACCCCAGCATTTT. Its translation: CASSIQVNQPQHF.

CDR3 nucleotides: TGCAGTGCCGCCGAAGGGGAGACCCAGTACTTC. Amino acid sequence: CSAAEGETQYF. The V and J genes are TRBV20-1 and TRBJ2-5; D not certain. Trimming cost V 6 bases and J 5 bases, with 10 bases left between them. Germline V CDR1 and CDR2: DFQATT, SNEGSKA (reference sequence). This CDR3 comprises 11 residues.

The chain employs TRBV11-2 and TRBJ2-7, with unresolved D. Trimming removed 1 base at V and 6 bases at J, with 13 bases between. CDR3 length: 14 residues. Germline CDR1 is SGHAT and CDR2 is FQNNGV. CDR3 residues: CASSLVGEYGEQYF. As DNA, the CDR3 is TGTGCCAGCAGCTTAGTAGGAGAGTATGGCGAGCAGTACTTC.

The rearrangement links TRBV11-3 to TRBJ2-3; TRBD2 is a possible D gene (6 bases). The germline V gene has CDR1 SGHNT and CDR2 YENEEA. This CDR3 comprises 13 residues. The ends were cut back, 4 bases at V and 3 bases at J, with 8 bases in the middle. The CDR3 nucleotides are TGTGCCAGCAGCTCGGGACTGACAGATACGCAGTATTTT. Its protein product is CASSSGLTDTQYF. Using reference TRBV11-3 and TRBJ2-3 for the parts outside the CDR3, the full variable domain is EAGVVQSPRYKIIEKKQPVAFWCNPISGHNTLYWYLQNLGQGPELLIRYENEEAVDDSQLPKDRFSAERLKGVDSTLKIQPAELGDSAVYLCASSSGLTDTQYFGPGTRLTVL.

A word on this clone: This same CDR3 is encoded by further DNA sequences in the sample. The chain employs TRBV9 and TRBJ2-3; D is uncertain. Germline assignment: CDR1 SGDLS and CDR2 YYNGEE. Trimming cost V 5 bases and J 6 bases, with 7 bases left between them. The CDR3 covers 11 residues. The DNA for the CDR3 is TGTGCCAGCAGTGCTGGGGATACGCAGTATTTT. This encodes CASSAGDTQYF. The full variable domain, rest sourced from reference TRBV9 and TRBJ2-3, is DSGVTQTPKHLITATGQRVTLRCSPRSGDLSVYWYQQSLDQGLQFLIQYYNGEERAKGNILERFSAQQFPDLHSELNLSSLELGDSALYFCASSAGDTQYFGPGTRLTVL.

In this sample, this clone turned up once. This sequence joins TRBV13 and TRBJ2-7; 15 bases agree with TRBD2. In germline, CDR1 is PRHDT, CDR2 FYEKMQ (reference sequence). The CDR3 covers 15 residues. With V trimmed by 5 bases and J by 6 bases, 5 bases remained unmatched. The CDR3 here is CASSPGLAGGLEQYF. Written as DNA, the CDR3 is TGTGCCAGCAGCCCCGGACTAGCGGGGGGGCTCGAGCAGTACTTC.

V and J are TRBV19 and TRBJ2-6, with a possible D match to TRBD1 (6 bases). Germline assignment: CDR1 LNHDA and CDR2 SQIVND (reference sequence). CDR3 size: 14 residues. The ends were cut back, 5 bases at V and 1 base at J, with 6 bases in the middle. CDR3 protein: CASSDRSGANVLTF. The CDR3 bases are TGTGCCAGTAGTGACAGGTCTGGGGCCAACGTCCTGACTTTC.

The CDR3 DNA reads as TGTGCCAGCAGTTATCTTGAGGGGGACGCGGGCTACACCTTC. It yields the protein CASSYLEGDAGYTF. The chain is built from TRBV27 and TRBJ1-2; maybe TRBD1 (6 bases). The CDR3 extends over 14 amino acids. The V and J ends lost 4 bases and 8 bases respectively, with 17 bases between them. From germline, CDR1 is MNHEY and CDR2 SMNVEV (reference sequence).

The rearrangement uses TRBV5-1 and TRBJ2-7; TRBD1 might be the D (6 bases). CDR1 is SGHRS and CDR2 is YFSETQ in the germline V gene. Trimming removed 3 bases at V and 3 bases at J, with 10 bases between. CDR3 size: 13 residues. The CDR3, as DNA: TGCGCCAGCAGCTGGGTACAGGGCTACGAGCAGTACTTC. Protein: CASSWVQGYEQYF.